The sequence of this TCR beta chain was determined in a study of response to subunit inactivated influenza vaccine (dated by TCRdb to about 2018). In the study overall: Deep quantitative T cell receptor repertoire profiling was used in the study to track responses to a trivalent subunit inactivated influenza vaccine.

This clonotype has only a few counts. Its antigen is not yet known. Base-call qualities are not available, and no considerably larger clone is one nucleotide away. The method behind the library was RT-PCR. The listed sequencing device is Illumina HiSeq 2500. The public reads were reanalyzed by TCRdb: fastp trimming at Q25, MiXCR alignment, in-frame beta chains only. Records with the same CDR3 protein are collapsed into one entry carrying the most frequent genes and DNA. This sample has about 570,000 distinct CDR3 sequences in its table, and approximately 10% of those were observed once. In total, the top ten clones hold approximately 11% of the sample. V is pared back by 0 bases and J by 5 bases, with 8 bases lying between the germline termini. The CDR3, from cysteine to phenylalanine, totals 13 residues. Of all the DNA, just the CDR3 is kept, 39 bases in frame from base 1. CDR1 and CDR2 were assigned from the germline V gene as SGDLS and YYNGEE.

Points the paper makes about the study in general: It was suggested by the authors that each seasonal influenza vaccination may recruit only a limited number of new T cells.

This sample was also put to use in a study of T cells expressing NK-cell markers. From the second report: The TCR beta cDNA libraries were made using 5'RACE template switching, a step that added both a universal primer site and unique molecular identifiers. In sorted CD3+CD56+NKG2C+, CD3+CD56+NKG2C- and CD3+CD56-NKG2C+ T-cell subsets from roughly 8 donors, TCR beta-chain repertoires were profiled. Of the eight sequenced donors, seven were found to be HCMV-seropositive and one was found to be HCMV-seronegative. In several experiments an anti-gammadeltaTCR antibody was added to restrict sorting to alphabetaTCR-expressing T cells. In 5 to 7 donors, the dominant CD3+CD56+NKG2C+ clonotypes ranked among the top 10 CD8+ clonotypes, making up about 1.0-7.5% of CD8+ T cells. Those dominant clonotypes were again the most abundant among CD3+CD56-NKG2C+ cells in a few donors, at about 28.3-60.1%. Whether the expanded NKG2C-expressing T cell clones were specific for HCMV antigens was left unclear. All eight donors whose samples were sequenced were randomly selected healthy volunteers, three of them men and five women. HCMV-specific IgG was detected in serum with a commercial ELISA kit to determine HCMV serostatus. Ficoll density gradient centrifugation was used to isolate peripheral blood mononuclear cells from blood. Bulk peripheral blood T-cell repertoires were additionally sequenced from unsorted PBMC for roughly six donors. Priming for cDNA synthesis came from the TCR beta constant segment, and two successive PCR amplification steps followed. Illumina HiSeq 2000/2500, MiSeq or NextSeq was used to sequence libraries as 2 x 150 bp reads. Reads were demultiplexed and grouped by UMI with MIGEC, and clonotypes were assembled and quantified with MiTCR. Only TCR cDNA sequences supported by at least two reads were kept to exclude erroneous sequences. The tcR package was used for downstream repertoire analysis, and clonotypes were matched across fractions by CDR3 nucleotide sequence plus V segment. Antigen specificity was annotated against VDJdb with VDJmatch, allowing one amino acid substitution in CDR3.

The chain is encoded by TRBV9 joined to TRBJ2-5; TRBD2 is perhaps the D gene, given 5 matching bases. This TCR was recovered from a man between 50 and 59 years old who received an inactivated influenza vaccine. Donor details come from another sample of the same person, matched by shared clones. This material consisted of PBMCs from blood, taken on the day of vaccination. CDR3 loop: CASSVASGETQYF. The DNA sequence reads TGTGCCAGCAGCGTAGCTTCGGGGGAGACCCAGTACTTC.